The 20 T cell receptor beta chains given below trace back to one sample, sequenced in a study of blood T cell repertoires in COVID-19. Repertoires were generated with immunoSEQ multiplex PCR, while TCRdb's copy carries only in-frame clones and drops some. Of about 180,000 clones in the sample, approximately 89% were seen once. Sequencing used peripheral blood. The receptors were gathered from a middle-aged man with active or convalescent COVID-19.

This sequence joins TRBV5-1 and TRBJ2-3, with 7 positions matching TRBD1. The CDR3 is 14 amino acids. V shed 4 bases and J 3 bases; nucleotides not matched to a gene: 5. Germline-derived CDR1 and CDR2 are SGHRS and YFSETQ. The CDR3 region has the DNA TGCGCCAGCAGCCGGGACAGAAGGACAGATACGCAGTATTTT. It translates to CASSRDRRTDTQYF.

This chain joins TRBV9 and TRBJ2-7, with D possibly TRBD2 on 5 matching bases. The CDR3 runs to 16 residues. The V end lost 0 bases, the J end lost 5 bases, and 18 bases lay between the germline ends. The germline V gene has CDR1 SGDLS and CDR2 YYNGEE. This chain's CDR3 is CASSVEEDFFSNEQYF. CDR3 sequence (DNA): TGTGCCAGCAGCGTAGAAGAGGACTTCTTCTCGAACGAGCAGTACTTC.

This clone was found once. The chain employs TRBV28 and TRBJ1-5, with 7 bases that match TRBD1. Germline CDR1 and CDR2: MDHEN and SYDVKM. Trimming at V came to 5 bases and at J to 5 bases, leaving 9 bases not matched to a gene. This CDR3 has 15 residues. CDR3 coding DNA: TGTGCCAGCAGTAGACAGGGAAGGGGCTATCAGCCCCAGCATTTT. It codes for CASSRQGRGYQPQHF.

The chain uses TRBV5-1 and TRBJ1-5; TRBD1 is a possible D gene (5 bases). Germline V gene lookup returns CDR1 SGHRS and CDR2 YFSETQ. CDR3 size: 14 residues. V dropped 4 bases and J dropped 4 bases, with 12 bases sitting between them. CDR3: CASSIDGGNQPQHF. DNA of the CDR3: TGCGCCAGCAGCATTGACGGGGGAAATCAGCCCCAGCATTTT.

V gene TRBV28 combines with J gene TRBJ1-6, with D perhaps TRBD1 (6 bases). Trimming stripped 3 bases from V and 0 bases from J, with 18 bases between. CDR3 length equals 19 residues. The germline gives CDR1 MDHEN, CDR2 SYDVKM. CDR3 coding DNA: TGTGCCAGCAGTTTTTCCACAGGGCCTAGGAGCTCCTATAATTCACCCCTCCACTTT. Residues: CASSFSTGPRSSYNSPLHF. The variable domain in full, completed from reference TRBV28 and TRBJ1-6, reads DVKVTQSSRYLVKRTGEKVFLECVQDMDHENMFWYRQDPGLGLRLIYFSYDVKMKEKGDIPEGYSVSREKKERFSLILESASTNQTSMYLCASSFSTGPRSSYNSPLHFGNGTRLTVT.

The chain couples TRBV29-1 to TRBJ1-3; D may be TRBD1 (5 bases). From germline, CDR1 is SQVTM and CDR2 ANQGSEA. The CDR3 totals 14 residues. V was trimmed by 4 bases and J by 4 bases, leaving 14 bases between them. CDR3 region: CSVVIPGVGNTIYF. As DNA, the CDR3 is TGCAGCGTTGTAATACCGGGGGTCGGAAACACCATATATTTT.

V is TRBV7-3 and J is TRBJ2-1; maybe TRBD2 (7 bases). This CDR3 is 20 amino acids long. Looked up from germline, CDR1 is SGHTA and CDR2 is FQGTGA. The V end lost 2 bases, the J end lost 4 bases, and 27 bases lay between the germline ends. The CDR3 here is CASSLSRDSRGPGVYNEQFF. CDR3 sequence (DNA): TGTGCCAGCAGCTTATCACGGGACTCGCGGGGGCCGGGGGTTTACAATGAGCAGTTCTTC.

CDR3 residues: CASSQEASETQYF. CDR3 nucleotides: TGTGCCAGCAGCCAAGAGGCTTCTGAGACCCAGTACTTC. The chain has TRBV3-1 (or the pseudogene TRBV3-2) and TRBJ2-5; D gene ambiguous. The length of the CDR3 is 13 residues. Between the trimmed V and J ends, which lost 0 bases and 5 bases, there was a span of 7 bases. The germline V gene has CDR1 LGHDT and CDR2 YNNKEL (reference sequence).

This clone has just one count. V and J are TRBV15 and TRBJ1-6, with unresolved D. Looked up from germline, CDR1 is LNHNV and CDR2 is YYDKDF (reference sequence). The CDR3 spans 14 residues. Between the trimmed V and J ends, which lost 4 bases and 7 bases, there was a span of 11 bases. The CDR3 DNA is TGTGCCACCAGCACCCGACGGGAGAATTCACCCCTCCACTTT. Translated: CATSTRRENSPLHF.

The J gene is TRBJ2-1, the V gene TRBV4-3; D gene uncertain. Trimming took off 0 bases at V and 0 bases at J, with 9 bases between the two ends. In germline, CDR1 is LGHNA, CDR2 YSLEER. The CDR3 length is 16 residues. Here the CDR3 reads CASSQDRWSSYNEQFF. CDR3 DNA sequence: TGCGCCAGCAGCCAAGATCGCTGGAGCTCCTACAATGAGCAGTTCTTC.

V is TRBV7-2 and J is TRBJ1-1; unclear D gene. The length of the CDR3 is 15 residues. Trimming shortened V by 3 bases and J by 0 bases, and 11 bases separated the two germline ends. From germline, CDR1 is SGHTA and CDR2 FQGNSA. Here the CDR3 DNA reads TGTGCCAGCAGCTTCCTAGGCGAAATGAACACTGAAGCTTTCTTT. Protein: CASSFLGEMNTEAFF.

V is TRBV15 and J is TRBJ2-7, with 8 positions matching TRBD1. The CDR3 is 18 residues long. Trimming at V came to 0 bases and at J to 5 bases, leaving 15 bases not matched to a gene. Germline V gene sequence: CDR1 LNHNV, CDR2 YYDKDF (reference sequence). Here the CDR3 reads CATSREARASGGFNEQYF. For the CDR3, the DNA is TGTGCCACCAGCAGAGAGGCAAGGGCGTCAGGGGGCTTCAACGAGCAGTACTTC.

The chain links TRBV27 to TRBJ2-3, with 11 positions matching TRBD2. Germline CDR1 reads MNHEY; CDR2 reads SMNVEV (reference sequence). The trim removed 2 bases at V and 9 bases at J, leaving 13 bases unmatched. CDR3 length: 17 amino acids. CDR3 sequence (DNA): TGTGCCAGCAGTTTACTTGCTATAGCGGGGGGGCCTGACACGCAGTATTTT. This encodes CASSLLAIAGGPDTQYF.

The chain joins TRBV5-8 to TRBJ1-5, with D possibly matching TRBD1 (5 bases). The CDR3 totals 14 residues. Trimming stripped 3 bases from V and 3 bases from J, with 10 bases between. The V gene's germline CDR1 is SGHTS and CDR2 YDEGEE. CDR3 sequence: CASSSRQTNQPQHF. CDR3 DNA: TGTGCCAGCAGCTCCAGACAGACCAATCAGCCCCAGCATTTT.

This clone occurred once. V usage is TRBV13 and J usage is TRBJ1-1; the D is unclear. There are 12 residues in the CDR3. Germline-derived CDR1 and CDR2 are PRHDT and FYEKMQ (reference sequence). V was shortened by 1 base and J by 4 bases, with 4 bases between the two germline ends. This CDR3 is CASSLVSTEAFF. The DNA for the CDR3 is TGTGCCAGCAGCTTAGTATCCACTGAAGCTTTCTTT.

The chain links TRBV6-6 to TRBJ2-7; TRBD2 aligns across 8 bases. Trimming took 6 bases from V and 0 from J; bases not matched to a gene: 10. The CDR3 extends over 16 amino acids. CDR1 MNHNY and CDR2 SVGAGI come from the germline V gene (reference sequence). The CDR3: CASRVGGGLASYEQYF. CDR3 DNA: TGTGCCAGCAGGGTCGGGGGCGGACTAGCCTCCTACGAGCAGTACTTC.

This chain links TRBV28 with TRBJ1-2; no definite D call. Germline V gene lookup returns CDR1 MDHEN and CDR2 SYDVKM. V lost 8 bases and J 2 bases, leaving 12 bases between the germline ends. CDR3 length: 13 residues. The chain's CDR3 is CASCSLENYGYTF. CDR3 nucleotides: TGTGCCAGCTGCTCACTCGAAAACTATGGCTACACCTTC.

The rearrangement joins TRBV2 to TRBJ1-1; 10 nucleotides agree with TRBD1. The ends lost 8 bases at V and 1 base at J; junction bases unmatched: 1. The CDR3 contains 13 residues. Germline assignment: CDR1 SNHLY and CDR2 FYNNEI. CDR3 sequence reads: CASDRGQNTEAFF. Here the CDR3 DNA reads TGTGCCAGCGACAGGGGGCAGAACACTGAAGCTTTCTTT.

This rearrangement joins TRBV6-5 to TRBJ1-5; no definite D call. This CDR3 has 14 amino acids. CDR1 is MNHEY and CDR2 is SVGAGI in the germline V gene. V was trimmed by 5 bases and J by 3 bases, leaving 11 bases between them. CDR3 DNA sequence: TGTGCCAGCAGTCCTACAGCCTACAATCAGCCCCAGCATTTT. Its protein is CASSPTAYNQPQHF.

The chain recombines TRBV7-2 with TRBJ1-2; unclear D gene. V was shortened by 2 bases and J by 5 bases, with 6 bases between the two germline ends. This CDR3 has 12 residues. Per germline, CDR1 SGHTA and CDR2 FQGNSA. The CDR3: CASSLLEYGYTF. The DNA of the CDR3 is TGTGCCAGCAGCTTACTGGAGTATGGCTACACCTTC.